A selection of T cell receptor beta chains follows, all from one sample in a study of T cell repertoires in cytomegalovirus infection. These receptors are not linked to any known antigen. TCRdb itself ran the reads through MiXCR, one entry per CDR3 protein. The table has 250,000 to 300,000 distinct CDR3 sequences, roughly a fifth seen once. Sequencing was performed on cultured PBMCs, taken from culture after CMV antigen stimulation. These receptors came from a human donor in good health (CMV status not recorded). Some clones in this sample may be carry-over from other donors' samples. CDR3s include the opening cysteine and the closing phenylalanine or tryptophan. D genes are given only for firm matches. Size values are once, few and many counts, or a class for expanded clones, and some rows have none.

v_gene: TRBV18; d_gene: TRBD1; abundance: few; j_gene: TRBJ2-1; CDR3aa: CASSPQQGAPYNEQFF; CDR3nt: TGTGCCAGCTCACCACAACAGGGGGCACCCTACAATGAGCAGTTCTTC
v_gene: TRBV12-3/TRBV12-4; d_gene: NA; abundance: many; j_gene: TRBJ2-6; CDR3aa: CASSFFSGANVLTF; CDR3nt: TGTGCCAGCAGTTTTTTCTCTGGGGCCAACGTCCTGACTTTC
v_gene: TRBV7-6; d_gene: TRBD2; abundance: many; j_gene: TRBJ2-1; CDR3aa: CASSLAGGPHNEQFF; CDR3nt: TGTGCCAGCAGCTTAGCGGGAGGGCCGCACAATGAGCAGTTCTTC
v_gene: TRBV7-6; d_gene: NA; abundance: many; j_gene: TRBJ2-5; CDR3aa: CASSARQETQYF; CDR3nt: TGTGCCAGCAGCGCGCGACAAGAGACCCAGTACTTC
v_gene: TRBV7-8; d_gene: TRBD1; abundance: NA; j_gene: TRBJ1-1; CDR3aa: CASSRFPVQGAGNEAFF; CDR3nt: TGTGCCAGCAGCCGATTCCCCGTACAGGGGGCTGGGAATGAAGCTTTCTTT
v_gene: TRBV5-1; d_gene: NA; abundance: NA; j_gene: TRBJ1-1; CDR3aa: CASSSGTNLNTEAFF; CDR3nt: TGCGCCAGCAGCTCCGGGACAAACCTGAACACTGAAGCTTTCTTT
v_gene: TRBV4-3; d_gene: TRBD2; abundance: many; j_gene: TRBJ2-1; CDR3aa: CASSQWTSAKNEQFF; CDR3nt: TGCGCCAGCAGCCAGTGGACTAGCGCGAAGAATGAGCAGTTCTTC
v_gene: TRBV7-2; d_gene: TRBD2; abundance: few; j_gene: TRBJ2-7; CDR3aa: CASSLAGGLSSYEQYF; CDR3nt: TGTGCCAGCAGTCTAGCGGGAGGGTTGAGCTCCTACGAGCAGTACTTC
v_gene: TRBV19; d_gene: TRBD1; abundance: few; j_gene: TRBJ2-3; CDR3aa: CASSIDSDRGRDTQYF; CDR3nt: TGTGCCAGTAGTATAGATTCCGACAGGGGGAGGGATACGCAGTATTTT
v_gene: TRBV6-2/TRBV6-3; d_gene: TRBD1; abundance: few; j_gene: TRBJ1-1; CDR3aa: CASIIIGTGTEAFF; CDR3nt: TGTGCCAGCATAATCATCGGGACAGGGACTGAAGCTTTCTTT
v_gene: TRBV6-5; d_gene: TRBD2; abundance: NA; j_gene: TRBJ2-1; CDR3aa: CASSSLAGGQREQFF; CDR3nt: TGTGCCAGCAGTTCACTAGCGGGAGGCCAGCGGGAGCAGTTCTTC
v_gene: TRBV6-1; d_gene: NA; abundance: many; j_gene: TRBJ1-2; CDR3aa: CASSSSNYGYTF; CDR3nt: TGTGCCAGCAGTAGTAGCAACTATGGCTACACCTTC
v_gene: TRBV20-1; d_gene: TRBD1; abundance: NA; j_gene: TRBJ1-1; CDR3aa: CSVRIPPGQGARGTEAFF; CDR3nt: TGCAGTGTTAGGATCCCACCGGGACAGGGGGCGCGTGGAACTGAAGCTTTCTTT
v_gene: TRBV7-2; d_gene: TRBD1; abundance: NA; j_gene: TRBJ2-7; CDR3aa: CASSLITGVGEQYF; CDR3nt: TGTGCCAGCAGCTTGATTACAGGGGTAGGCGAGCAGTACTTC
v_gene: TRBV6-6; d_gene: NA; abundance: few; j_gene: TRBJ1-1; CDR3aa: CASSYSSMATVTEAFF; CDR3nt: TGTGCCAGCAGTTACTCGAGTATGGCGACAGTCACTGAAGCTTTCTTT
v_gene: TRBV6-5; d_gene: NA; abundance: few; j_gene: TRBJ1-1; CDR3aa: CASSSRTDTEAFF; CDR3nt: TGTGCCAGCAGTTCACGGACGGACACTGAAGCTTTCTTT
v_gene: TRBV29-1; d_gene: NA; abundance: NA; j_gene: TRBJ2-1; CDR3aa: CSVDSVNEQFF; CDR3nt: TGCAGCGTTGATTCAGTAAATGAGCAGTTCTTC
v_gene: TRBV7-2; d_gene: NA; abundance: many; j_gene: TRBJ1-1; CDR3aa: CATRDSTLGAEAFF; CDR3nt: TGTGCCACCCGGGACTCTACCTTGGGCGCTGAAGCTTTCTTT
v_gene: TRBV28; d_gene: NA; abundance: NA; j_gene: TRBJ1-1; CDR3aa: CASRPSRVTEAFF; CDR3nt: TGTGCCAGCAGGCCTTCAAGGGTCACTGAAGCTTTCTTT
v_gene: TRBV12-3/TRBV12-4; d_gene: NA; abundance: many; j_gene: TRBJ2-2; CDR3aa: CASSLEIGGTGELFF; CDR3nt: TGTGCCAGCAGCTTGGAAATAGGGGGGACCGGGGAGCTGTTTTTT
v_gene: TRBV7-2; d_gene: NA; abundance: NA; j_gene: TRBJ2-3; CDR3aa: CASSRPPMEQYF; CDR3nt: TGTGCCAGCAGCAGGCCTCCAATGGAGCAGTATTTT
v_gene: TRBV6-2/TRBV6-3; d_gene: NA; abundance: NA; j_gene: TRBJ1-1; CDR3aa: CASSSSTEAFF; CDR3nt: TGTGCCAGCAGCTCGTCCACTGAAGCTTTCTTT
v_gene: TRBV7-2; d_gene: TRBD1; abundance: NA; j_gene: TRBJ2-1; CDR3aa: CASSRAGTGRDEQFF; CDR3nt: TGTGCCAGCAGTCGCGCTGGGACAGGGAGAGACGAGCAGTTCTTC
v_gene: TRBV7-2; d_gene: TRBD2; abundance: NA; j_gene: TRBJ2-3; CDR3aa: CASSLRSAGSSTDTQYF; CDR3nt: TGTGCCAGCAGCTTAAGGTCAGCGGGATCGAGCACAGATACGCAGTATTTT
v_gene: TRBV6-5; d_gene: NA; abundance: NA; j_gene: TRBJ2-5; CDR3aa: CASSSVSAETQYF; CDR3nt: TGTGCCAGCAGTTCCGTCTCAGCGGAGACCCAGTACTTC
v_gene: TRBV9; d_gene: TRBD2; abundance: few; j_gene: TRBJ2-1; CDR3aa: CASSPRGREDNEQFF; CDR3nt: TGTGCCAGCAGCCCTCGCGGGAGAGAGGACAATGAGCAGTTCTTC
v_gene: TRBV7-9; d_gene: NA; abundance: many; j_gene: TRBJ1-1; CDR3aa: CASSYLGLMNTEAFF; CDR3nt: TGTGCCAGCAGCTACTTGGGCCTCATGAACACTGAAGCTTTCTTT
v_gene: TRBV20-1; d_gene: NA; abundance: NA; j_gene: TRBJ2-1; CDR3aa: CSARVGGRMFF; CDR3nt: TGCAGTGCTAGAGTTGGGGGGCGAATGTTCTTC
v_gene: TRBV6-2/TRBV6-3; d_gene: TRBD2; abundance: few; j_gene: TRBJ2-3; CDR3aa: CASSYGVAGDPDTQYF; CDR3nt: TGTGCCAGCAGTTACGGGGTAGCGGGAGACCCCGATACGCAGTATTTT
v_gene: TRBV29-1; d_gene: TRBD2; abundance: NA; j_gene: TRBJ2-1; CDR3aa: CSVDRVAGSYNEQFF; CDR3nt: TGCAGCGTTGACCGGGTAGCGGGATCCTACAATGAGCAGTTCTTC